This entry concerns a single TCR beta chain. The antigen is not known. CDR1 is DFQATT and CDR2 is SNEGSKA in the germline V gene (reference sequence). Unmatched junction bases numbered 13, after V lost 2 bases and J lost 4 bases. The CDR3 length is 17 residues. The sample belongs to a study of T cell repertoires in cytomegalovirus infection. At the level of the study: Public TCR beta signatures marked donors with CMV infection and the matching HLA.

TCRdb re-called the reads through MiXCR, storing one row per CDR3 protein. Of approximately 700,000 distinct CDR3 sequences detected, approximately 34% appear once; the ten largest clones hold 2.8%. Study outcomes and limitations: Cumulated frequencies of public TCR beta families served to identify carriers of CMV plus the relevant HLA. It was HLA-C-restricted CMV-specific TCR beta clonotypes that dominated the response ex vivo.

This chain connects TRBV20-1 to TRBJ2-3; 9 bases fit TRBD2. Source material: PBMCs. The receptor was isolated from a human donor in good health (CMV status not recorded). Some clones in this sample may be carry-over from other donors' samples. The CDR3 nucleotides read TGCAGTGCTAGATCCTACGCGACTAGCGGACACGCAGATACGCAGTATTTT. Translation gives CSARSYATSGHADTQYF.